The present T cell receptor beta chain was sequenced within a study of neoadjuvant nivolumab and ipilimumab in lung cancer. Sequencing was performed with immunoSEQ multiplex PCR; in TCRdb, only in-frame clones are kept and a portion is missing. Among approximately 29,000 clones listed, more than 80% were seen once. Germline loops: CDR1 KGHSH, CDR2 LQKENI. The CDR3 is made up of 15 amino acids. The germline V and J ends were trimmed by 1 base and 0 bases, with 9 bases remaining between them. A remark on this clone: What it binds is not known.

General observations from the study: Compared with tumor-adjacent uninvolved lung, resected tumors showed greater richness and clonality.

This material consisted of tumor tissue, taken after neoadjuvant nivolumab, alone or with ipilimumab, at or shortly before surgery. The sequence came from an adult with non-small cell lung cancer. The chain employs TRBV18 and TRBJ1-1; D gene unclear. This CDR3 is CASSPLAGMNTEAFF. DNA of the CDR3: TGTGCCAGCTCACCACTGGCAGGTATGAACACTGAAGCTTTCTTT.